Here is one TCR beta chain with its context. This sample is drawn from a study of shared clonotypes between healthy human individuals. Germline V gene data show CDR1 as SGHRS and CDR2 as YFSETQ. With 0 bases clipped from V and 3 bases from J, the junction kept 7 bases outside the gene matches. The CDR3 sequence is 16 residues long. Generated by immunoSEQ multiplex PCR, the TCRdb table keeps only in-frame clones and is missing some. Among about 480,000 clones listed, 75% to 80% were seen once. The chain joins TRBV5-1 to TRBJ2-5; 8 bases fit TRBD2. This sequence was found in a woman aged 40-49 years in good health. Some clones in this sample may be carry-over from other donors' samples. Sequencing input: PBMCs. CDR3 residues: CASSLDPAGVKETQYF. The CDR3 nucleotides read TGCGCCAGCAGCTTGGACCCAGCGGGAGTGAAAGAGACCCAGTACTTC.